Listed below are T cell receptor beta chains from one sample, sequenced in a study of T cells after yellow fever vaccination. From the 5' RACE reads, TCRdb called clonotypes with MiXCR, one entry per CDR3 protein. This table holds over 20,000 distinct CDR3 sequences, about 5.5% found once. The material sequenced was PBMCs, either bulk or a sorted T-cell subset (CD4+, CD8+, memory, or dextramer-sorted; not recorded which), taken 15 days after the yellow fever booster vaccination. Every receptor here comes from a man younger than 40 who received the YFV17D yellow fever vaccine. Each CDR3 is given without its conserved first and last residue. Fields, in order: J gene, D gene, V gene, CDR3 protein. A D gene is named only where the DNA matches it firmly.

>TRBJ2-1|TRBD2|TRBV28
ASSPWTSGHNEQF
>TRBJ1-5|.|TRBV15
ATSRDRVNQPQH
>TRBJ2-3|.|TRBV19
ASSIAASTDTQY
>TRBJ1-2|.|TRBV20-1
SASQGGGPSGYT
>TRBJ2-5|.|TRBV25-1
ASTRIGGAEETQY
>TRBJ1-2|.|TRBV5-1
ASGPGHSGDYGYT
>TRBJ2-1|.|TRBV6-5
ASSQTVNEQF
>TRBJ2-5|TRBD1|TRBV11-3
ASSYRQGVGETQY
>TRBJ2-7|TRBD2|TRBV20-1
SAEKLRGTYEQY
>TRBJ2-1|.|TRBV6-2/TRBV6-3
ASTQTRARSSYNEQF
>TRBJ1-6|.|TRBV7-2
ASSLAWGRTPLH
>TRBJ2-7|.|TRBV20-1
SAQAPTAARKEQY
>TRBJ2-5|TRBD2|TRBV7-2
ASSATSGLSETQY
>TRBJ1-6|.|TRBV9
ASSARQVSPLH
>TRBJ2-3|.|TRBV7-2
ASSLMGGRTDTQY
>TRBJ2-7|TRBD1|TRBV27
ASSLSTGGYEQY
>TRBJ2-5|.|TRBV9
ASSRGLQETQY
>TRBJ2-1|.|TRBV7-2
ASSSGGTYNEQF
>TRBJ2-3|.|TRBV5-1
ASSFGTTDTQY
>TRBJ2-7|.|TRBV15
ATSRQWSEQY
>TRBJ2-7|TRBD1|TRBV12-3/TRBV12-4
ASSFSDRVPYEQY
>TRBJ2-1|.|TRBV5-1
ASRQGHNEQF